Listed here is a single T cell receptor (beta chain). This sample is drawn from a study of OX40 agonist ivuxolimab in advanced cancers. The method was immunoSEQ multiplex PCR; TCRdb's version includes in-frame clones alone and lacks a portion of them. In the table there are about 78,000 clones, roughly 92% of which are singletons. The CDR3 contains 12 residues. CDR1 and CDR2 from the germline V gene are MDHEN and SYDVKM. Trimming took off 3 bases at V and 8 bases at J, with 10 bases between the two ends. V gene TRBV28 combines with J gene TRBJ1-2, with D unresolved. The source is an adult with an advanced solid tumor such as melanoma, head and neck, liver or kidney cancer. The sample was CD4+ or CD8+ T cells sorted from blood, taken in a trial of the OX40 agonist ivuxolimab. The CDR3 spells CASSFGPRGYTF. The CDR3 DNA sequence: TGTGCCAGCAGTTTCGGGCCCCGGGGCTACACCTTC.